This entry lists 22 T cell receptor beta chains sequenced from one sample in a study of blood T cell repertoires in COVID-19. Method: immunoSEQ multiplex PCR; TCRdb's copy keeps in-frame clones and lacks some. This table has some 290,000 clones, roughly 89% appearing once. The sample comprised peripheral blood. These receptors were taken from a young woman with COVID-19, enrolled during active disease.

The CDR3 region is CATSRSEEGAYEQYF. CDR3 nucleotide sequence: TGTGCCACCAGCCGTTCTGAAGAGGGGGCATACGAGCAGTACTTC. The chain combines TRBV15 with TRBJ2-7; 7 positions match TRBD1. This CDR3 contains 15 residues. Germline CDR1 LNHNV, CDR2 YYDKDF (reference sequence). With V trimmed by 5 bases and J by 4 bases, 11 bases remained unmatched.

This chain uses TRBV1 with TRBJ1-1; the table gives TRBD1 as D, unverified against the DNA. TRBV1 represents a pseudogene. The CDR3 is 21 residues long. This chain's CDR3 is CTSSQDIGITGDSYIDTEAFF. Here the CDR3 DNA reads TGCACCAGCAGCCAAGATATAGGGATAACAGGGGATTCGTATATTGACACTGAAGCTTTCTTT.

The genes are TRBV6-5 and TRBJ1-2, with D possibly matching TRBD1 (5 bases). The CDR3 consists of 15 residues. CDR1 is MNHEY and CDR2 is SVGAGI in the germline V gene. V lost 6 bases to trimming and J lost 1 base, with 15 bases between them. CDR3 nucleotide sequence: TGTGCCAGCAGAGCCCAGACAGCACTTAACTATGGCTACACCTTC. The encoded protein is CASRAQTALNYGYTF.

The gene calls are TRBV21-1 and TRBJ2-1; whether TRBD2, the table's D call, matches the DNA was not checked. TRBV21-1 is a pseudogene locus. This CDR3 spans 16 amino acids. This CDR3 reads CASRSCGGAVSYEQFF. The CDR3 coding sequence is TGTGCCAGCAGAAGTTGCGGGGGGGCCGTCTCTTATGAGCAGTTCTTC.

This rearrangement joins TRBV6-5 to TRBJ2-5; 7 bases align to TRBD2. Germline CDR1 reads MNHEY; CDR2 reads SVGAGI. This CDR3 is 13 amino acids long. The trim removed 6 bases at V and 7 bases at J, leaving 8 bases unmatched. DNA for the CDR3: TGTGCCAGCAGCCCCGGTGGGGGGGGGACCCAGTACTTC. Translated, it gives CASSPGGGGTQYF.

This chain links TRBV30 with TRBJ2-7, with 8 positions matching TRBD1. Unmatched junction bases numbered 3, after V lost 1 base and J lost 1 base. Germline values: CDR1 GTSNPN, CDR2 SVGIG (reference sequence). This CDR3 is 14 amino acids long. The CDR3 DNA is TGTGCCTGGAGTGACAGGGGGTTTTCCTACGAGCAGTACTTC. Translation: CAWSDRGFSYEQYF. Together with reference TRBV30 and TRBJ2-7, the CDR3 gives the full variable domain: SQTIHQWPATLVQPVGSPLSLECTVEGTSNPNLYWYRQAAGRGLQLLFYSVGIGQISSEVPQNLSASRPQDRQFILSSKKLLLSDSGFYLCAWSDRGFSYEQYFGPGTRLTVT.

The chain recombines TRBV7-9 with TRBJ2-3; 9 nucleotides line up with TRBD2. Germline V gene data show CDR1 as SEHNR and CDR2 as FQNEAQ (reference sequence). This CDR3 has 17 amino acids. Germline trimming cut 6 bases from V and 2 bases from J; bases unmatched to any gene: 12. CDR3 bases: TGTGCCAGCAGAACCTTAAATAGCGGGGGAAACACAGATACGCAGTATTTT. Translation gives CASRTLNSGGNTDTQYF.

The V call is TRBV10-1, the J call TRBJ1-1; the D gene is possibly TRBD1 (5 bases). Trimming took off 0 bases at V and 5 bases at J, with 10 bases between the two ends. The CDR3 contains 14 residues. Germline V CDR1 and CDR2: WNHNN, SYGVQD (reference sequence). In DNA, the CDR3 is TGCGCCAGCAGTGAGTCCCAGGGAAGGACTGAAGCTTTCTTT. This translates into CASSESQGRTEAFF.

V gene TRBV18 combines with J gene TRBJ1-2; a possible D gene is TRBD1 (6 bases). CDR3 size: 15 residues. The V end was cut by 4 bases, the J end by 4 bases, with 16 bases between. CDR1 and CDR2 from the germline V gene are KGHSH and LQKENI. The CDR3 DNA reads TGTGCCAGCTCACTACCAGGGGATTACGGCTATGGCTACACCTTC. The encoded protein is CASSLPGDYGYGYTF.

The chain employs TRBV7-9 and TRBJ1-1; tentatively, D is TRBD1 (6 bases). The CDR3 sequence is 13 residues long. V lost 6 bases, J lost 1 base, and 9 bases lay in between. Per the germline V gene, CDR1 is SEHNR and CDR2 is FQNEAQ (reference sequence). The CDR3 bases are TGTGCCAGCAGTTCGGACAGGAACACTGAAGCTTTCTTT. Protein: CASSSDRNTEAFF.

V and J are TRBV5-4 and TRBJ2-3; TRBD2 agrees at 8 bases. The J segment lost 4 bases and the V segment lost 0 bases, leaving 7 bases of the junction unmatched. Germline V gives CDR1 SGHNT, CDR2 YYREEE (reference sequence). The CDR3 is made up of 16 amino acids. CDR3 region: CASSLAGGGSADTQYF. CDR3 coding DNA: TGTGCCAGCAGCTTGGCCGGGGGGGGCAGCGCAGATACGCAGTATTTT.

The V gene is TRBV27, the J gene TRBJ2-1; 7 positions match TRBD1. The CDR3 loop spans 13 amino acids. Per germline, CDR1 MNHEY and CDR2 SMNVEV (reference sequence). V shed 6 bases and J 4 bases; nucleotides not matched to a gene: 3. The CDR3 region is CASSWDSYNEQFF. In nucleotides, the CDR3 is TGTGCCAGCAGCTGGGACAGTTACAATGAGCAGTTCTTC.

The chain employs TRBV28 and TRBJ2-5, with 7 bases identical to TRBD2. Trimming removed 7 bases from V and 5 bases from J; junction bases left unmatched: 7. The germline V gene has CDR1 MDHEN and CDR2 SYDVKM. The CDR3 has 13 residues. The CDR3 nucleotides are TGTGCCAGCACCCCCGCCGGGGGGGAGACCCAGTACTTC. Translating gives CASTPAGGETQYF.

The chain joins TRBV29-1 to TRBJ1-2, with D unresolved. The CDR3 is 18 amino acids. Germline assignment: CDR1 SQVTM and CDR2 ANQGSEA. The V end lost 0 bases, the J end lost 0 bases, and 20 bases lay between the germline ends. CDR3: CSVEEPLQSQLANYGYTF. The CDR3, as DNA: TGCAGCGTTGAAGAACCCCTCCAAAGCCAACTAGCTAACTATGGCTACACCTTC.

V and J are TRBV18 and TRBJ2-1; TRBD2 matches 12 bases. CDR1 KGHSH and CDR2 LQKENI come from the germline V gene. Germline trimming cut 1 base from V and 5 bases from J; bases unmatched to any gene: 9. The CDR3 extends over 18 amino acids. CDR3 nucleotide sequence: TGTGCCAGCTCACCACGTCCAATGACTAGCGGGGGCCACAATGAGCAGTTCTTC. It is translated as CASSPRPMTSGGHNEQFF.

V usage is TRBV5-5 and J usage is TRBJ1-2, with D possibly TRBD1 on 5 matching bases. V lost 0 bases and J lost 7, with 22 bases in between. This CDR3 region has 17 residues. Germline V lookup: CDR1 SGHKS, CDR2 YYEKEE (reference sequence). The CDR3 is CASSLEGGAAGIPGYTF. The CDR3 DNA follows: TGTGCCAGCAGCTTGGAGGGAGGGGCGGCAGGGATTCCTGGCTACACCTTC. The full variable domain, rest sourced from reference TRBV5-5 and TRBJ1-2, is DAGVTQSPTHLIKTRGQQVTLRCSPISGHKSVSWYQQVLGQGPQFIFQYYEKEERGRGNFPDRFSARQFPNYSSELNVNALLLGDSALYLCASSLEGGAAGIPGYTFGSGTRLTVV.

The chain has TRBV27 and TRBJ2-1; 10 bases are a match to TRBD2. V was pared by 10 bases and J by 2 bases, with 8 bases of the junction left unmatched. This CDR3 region has 15 residues. Germline CDR1 is MNHEY and CDR2 is SMNVEV (reference sequence). CDR3 coding DNA: TGTGCCACCCTGTCCGGGACTAGCGCCTACAATGAGCAGTTCTTC. It is translated as CATLSGTSAYNEQFF.

The chain couples TRBV7-9 to TRBJ1-6; D possibly corresponds to TRBD1 (5 bases). V dropped 1 base and J dropped 3 bases, with 7 bases sitting between them. CDR3 length equals 15 residues. Germline CDR1 and CDR2: SEHNR and FQNEAQ (reference sequence). CDR3 DNA: TGTGCCAGCAGCTTAGTACAGGACTATAATTCACCCCTCCACTTT. Translated: CASSLVQDYNSPLHF.

This clone was counted only a few times. The chain carries TRBV3-1 (or the pseudogene TRBV3-2) and TRBJ2-5; TRBD2 is a possible D gene (6 bases). Between the trimmed V and J ends, which lost 0 bases and 5 bases, there was a span of 13 bases. Germline V CDR1 and CDR2: LGHDT, YNNKEL (reference sequence). The CDR3 consists of 15 residues. Here the CDR3 DNA reads TGTGCCAGCAGCCAAGACGGCAGGGCGGGGGAGACCCAGTACTTC. Encoded protein: CASSQDGRAGETQYF.

The chain combines TRBV5-1 with TRBJ2-3; 9 bases line up with TRBD2. The V and J ends lost 0 bases and 2 bases, in that order; junction bases with no gene match: 1. The CDR3 consists of 15 residues. Per the germline V gene, CDR1 is SGHRS and CDR2 is YFSETQ. The CDR3 reads CASSLGTSDTDTQYF. The CDR3 DNA is TGCGCCAGCAGCTTGGGGACTAGCGACACAGATACGCAGTATTTT.

This clone was observed once. J is TRBJ2-7 and V is TRBV7-9; 13 bases agree with TRBD2. From germline, CDR1 is SEHNR and CDR2 FQNEAQ (reference sequence). CDR3 size: 16 residues. V shed 5 bases, J shed 7 bases, and the junction held 11 bases outside the gene matches. The CDR3 bases are TGTGCCAGCAGCCCAAGACTAGCGGGGGGAGAATGGGAGCAGTACTTC. As protein: CASSPRLAGGEWEQYF.

V is TRBV6-1 and J is TRBJ2-3, with 10 bases that match TRBD2. CDR1 is MNHNS, CDR2 SASEGT, per germline. Germline trimming cut 2 bases from V and 5 bases from J; bases unmatched to any gene: 4. The CDR3 covers 15 residues. CDR3 in DNA: TGTGCCAGCAGTGAACGCACTAGCGGGATAGATACGCAGTATTTT. Translating gives CASSERTSGIDTQYF.